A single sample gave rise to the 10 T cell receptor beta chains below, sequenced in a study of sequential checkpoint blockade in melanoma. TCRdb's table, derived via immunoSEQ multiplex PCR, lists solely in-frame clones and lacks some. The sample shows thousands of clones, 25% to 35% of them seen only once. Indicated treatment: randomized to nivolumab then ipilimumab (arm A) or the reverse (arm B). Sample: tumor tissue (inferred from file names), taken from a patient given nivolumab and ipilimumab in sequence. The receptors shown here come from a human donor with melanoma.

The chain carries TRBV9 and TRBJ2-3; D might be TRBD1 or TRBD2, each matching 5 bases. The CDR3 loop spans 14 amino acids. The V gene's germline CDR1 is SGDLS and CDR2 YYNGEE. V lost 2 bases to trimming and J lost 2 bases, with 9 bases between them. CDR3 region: CASSVGGHTDTQYF. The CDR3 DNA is TGTGCCAGCAGCGTTGGGGGTCACACAGATACGCAGTATTTT.

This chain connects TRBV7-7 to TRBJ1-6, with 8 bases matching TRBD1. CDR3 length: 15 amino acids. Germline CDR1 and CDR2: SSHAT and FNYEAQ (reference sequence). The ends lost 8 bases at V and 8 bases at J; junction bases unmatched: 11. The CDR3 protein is CASQKDRAVDSPLHF. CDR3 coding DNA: TGTGCCAGCCAAAAGGACAGGGCGGTGGATTCACCCCTCCACTTT.

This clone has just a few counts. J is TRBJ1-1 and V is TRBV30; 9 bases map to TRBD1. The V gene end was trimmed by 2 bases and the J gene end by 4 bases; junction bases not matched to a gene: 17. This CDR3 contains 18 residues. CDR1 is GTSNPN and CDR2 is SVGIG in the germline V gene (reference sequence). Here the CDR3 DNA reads TGTGCCTGGAGTCCCAGAGCCTCTTTCGACAGGGGGTTCACTGAAGCTTTCTTT. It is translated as CAWSPRASFDRGFTEAFF. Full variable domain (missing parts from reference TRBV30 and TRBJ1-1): SQTIHQWPATLVQPVGSPLSLECTVEGTSNPNLYWYRQAAGRGLQLLFYSVGIGQISSEVPQNLSASRPQDRQFILSSKKLLLSDSGFYLCAWSPRASFDRGFTEAFFGQGTRLTVV.

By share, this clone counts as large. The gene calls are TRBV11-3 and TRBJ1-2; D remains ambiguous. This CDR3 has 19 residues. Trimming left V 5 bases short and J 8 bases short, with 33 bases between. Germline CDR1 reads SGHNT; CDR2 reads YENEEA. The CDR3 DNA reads TGTGCCAGCAGCCATCCGCTTGTCTCCACGGGCCCCCGTGCATGGGGCTACACCTTC. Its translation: CASSHPLVSTGPRAWGYTF.

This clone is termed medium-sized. The CDR3 here is CAIASGDLKNIQYF. The CDR3 nucleotides read TGTGCCATCGCTAGCGGGGACCTGAAAAACATTCAGTACTTC. The chain couples TRBV6-8 to TRBJ2-4, with TRBD2 matching over 9 bases. Germline V gene lookup returns CDR1 MNHGY and CDR2 SAAAGT. The CDR3 is made up of 14 amino acids. Unmatched junction bases numbered 8, after V lost 10 bases and J lost 4 bases.

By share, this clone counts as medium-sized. CDR3 in DNA: TGTGCCAGCAGCTTTGTCCTGACAGGGAGCACAGATACGCAGTATTTT. Amino acid sequence: CASSFVLTGSTDTQYF. V gene TRBV11-3 combines with J gene TRBJ2-3; the match to TRBD1 covers 7 bases. Trimming at V came to 3 bases and at J to 0 bases, leaving 6 bases not matched to a gene. The CDR3 loop spans 16 amino acids. The germline CDR1 and CDR2 sequences are SGHNT and YENEEA.

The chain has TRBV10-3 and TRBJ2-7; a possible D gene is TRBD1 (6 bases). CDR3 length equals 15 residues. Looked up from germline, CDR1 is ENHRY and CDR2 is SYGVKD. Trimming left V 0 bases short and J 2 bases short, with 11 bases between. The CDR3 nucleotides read TGTGCCATCAGTGAGTCCGCGACAGGAACCTACGAGCAGTACTTC. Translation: CAISESATGTYEQYF.

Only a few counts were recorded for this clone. DNA of the CDR3: TGTGCCAGCAGTGTCGACAGCTACGAGCAGTACTTC. The encoded protein is CASSVDSYEQYF. V and J are TRBV9 and TRBJ2-7; a weak D match, TRBD1 (5 bases). The germline gives CDR1 SGDLS, CDR2 YYNGEE. CDR3 size: 12 residues. Trimming left V 5 bases short and J 3 bases short, with 9 bases between. Filled out from reference TRBV9 and TRBJ2-7, the complete variable domain reads DSGVTQTPKHLITATGQRVTLRCSPRSGDLSVYWYQQSLDQGLQFLIQYYNGEERAKGNILERFSAQQFPDLHSELNLSSLELGDSALYFCASSVDSYEQYFGPGTRLTVT.

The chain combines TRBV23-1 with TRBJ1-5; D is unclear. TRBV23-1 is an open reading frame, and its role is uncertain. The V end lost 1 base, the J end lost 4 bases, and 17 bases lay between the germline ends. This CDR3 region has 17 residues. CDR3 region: CASSQWGDPSRNQPQHF. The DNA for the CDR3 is TGCGCCAGCAGTCAATGGGGAGACCCCAGTCGGAATCAGCCCCAGCATTTT.

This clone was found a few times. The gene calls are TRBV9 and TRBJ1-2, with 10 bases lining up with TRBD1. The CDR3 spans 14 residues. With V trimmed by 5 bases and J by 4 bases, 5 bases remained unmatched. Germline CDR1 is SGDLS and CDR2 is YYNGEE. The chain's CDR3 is CASRGTGVGYGYTF. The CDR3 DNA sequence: TGTGCCAGCAGGGGGACAGGGGTCGGCTATGGCTACACCTTC.